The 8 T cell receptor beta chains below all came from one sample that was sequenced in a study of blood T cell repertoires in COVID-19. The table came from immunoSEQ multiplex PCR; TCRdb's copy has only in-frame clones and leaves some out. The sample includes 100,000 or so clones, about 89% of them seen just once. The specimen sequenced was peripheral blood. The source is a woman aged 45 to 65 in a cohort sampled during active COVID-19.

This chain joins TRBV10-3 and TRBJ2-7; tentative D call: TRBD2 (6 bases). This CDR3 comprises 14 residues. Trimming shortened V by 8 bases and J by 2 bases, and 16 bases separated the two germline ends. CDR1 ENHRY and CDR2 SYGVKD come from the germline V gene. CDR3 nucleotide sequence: TGTGCCATCCGGGGCCCGGGAGAAGCCTACGAGCAGTACTTC. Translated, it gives CAIRGPGEAYEQYF.

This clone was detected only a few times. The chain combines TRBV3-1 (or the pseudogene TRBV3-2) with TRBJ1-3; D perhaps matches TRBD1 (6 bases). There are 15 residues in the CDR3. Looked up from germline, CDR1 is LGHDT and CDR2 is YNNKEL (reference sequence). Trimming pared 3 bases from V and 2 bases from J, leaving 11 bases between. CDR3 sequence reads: CASSQLRTAGNTIYF. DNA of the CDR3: TGTGCCAGCAGCCAGCTTAGGACAGCTGGAAACACCATATATTTT.

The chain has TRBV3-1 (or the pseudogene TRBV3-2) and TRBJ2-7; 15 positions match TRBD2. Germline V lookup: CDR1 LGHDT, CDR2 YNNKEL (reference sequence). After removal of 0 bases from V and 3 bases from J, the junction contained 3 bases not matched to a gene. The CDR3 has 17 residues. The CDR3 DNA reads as TGTGCCAGCAGCCAAGACGGGGGACTAGCGGGAGGCTACGAGCAGTACTTC. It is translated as CASSQDGGLAGGYEQYF.

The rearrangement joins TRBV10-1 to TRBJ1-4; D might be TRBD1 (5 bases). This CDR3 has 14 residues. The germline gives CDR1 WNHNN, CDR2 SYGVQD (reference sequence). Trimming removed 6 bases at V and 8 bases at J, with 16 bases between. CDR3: CASSQGLSSEKLFF. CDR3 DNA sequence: TGCGCCAGCAGCCAGGGTCTTTCCTCCGAAAAACTGTTTTTT.

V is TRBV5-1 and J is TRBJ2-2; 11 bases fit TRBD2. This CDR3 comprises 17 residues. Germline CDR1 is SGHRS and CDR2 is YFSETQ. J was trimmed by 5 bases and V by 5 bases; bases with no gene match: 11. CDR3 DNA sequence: TGCGCCAGCAGGTTGCTAGCGGGGGGCCGTAGTACCGGGGAGCTGTTTTTT. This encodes CASRLLAGGRSTGELFF. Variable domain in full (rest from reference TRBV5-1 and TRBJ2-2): KAGVTQTPRYLIKTRGQQVTLSCSPISGHRSVSWYQQTPGQGLQFLFEYFSETQRNKGNFPGRFSGRQFSNSRSEMNVSTLELGDSALYLCASRLLAGGRSTGELFFGEGSRLTVL.

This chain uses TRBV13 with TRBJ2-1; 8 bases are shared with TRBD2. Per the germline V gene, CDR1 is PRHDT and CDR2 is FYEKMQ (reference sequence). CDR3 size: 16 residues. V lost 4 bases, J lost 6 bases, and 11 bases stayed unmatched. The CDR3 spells CASSSSESGRTNEQFF. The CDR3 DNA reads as TGTGCCAGCAGCTCGTCGGAGAGCGGGAGAACCAATGAGCAGTTCTTC.

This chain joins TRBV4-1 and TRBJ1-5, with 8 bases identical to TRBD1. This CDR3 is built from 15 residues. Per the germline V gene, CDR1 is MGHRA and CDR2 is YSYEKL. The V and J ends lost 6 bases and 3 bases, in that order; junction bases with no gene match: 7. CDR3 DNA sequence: TGCGCCAGCAGTCTACAGGGGGGGATCAATCAGCCCCAGCATTTT. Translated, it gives CASSLQGGINQPQHF.

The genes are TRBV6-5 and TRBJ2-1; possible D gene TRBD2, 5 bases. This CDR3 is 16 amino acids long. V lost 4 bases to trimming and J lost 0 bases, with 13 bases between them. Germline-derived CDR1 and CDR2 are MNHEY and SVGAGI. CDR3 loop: CASSSPSPSSYNEQFF. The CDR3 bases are TGTGCCAGCAGTTCACCTAGCCCAAGCTCCTACAATGAGCAGTTCTTC.